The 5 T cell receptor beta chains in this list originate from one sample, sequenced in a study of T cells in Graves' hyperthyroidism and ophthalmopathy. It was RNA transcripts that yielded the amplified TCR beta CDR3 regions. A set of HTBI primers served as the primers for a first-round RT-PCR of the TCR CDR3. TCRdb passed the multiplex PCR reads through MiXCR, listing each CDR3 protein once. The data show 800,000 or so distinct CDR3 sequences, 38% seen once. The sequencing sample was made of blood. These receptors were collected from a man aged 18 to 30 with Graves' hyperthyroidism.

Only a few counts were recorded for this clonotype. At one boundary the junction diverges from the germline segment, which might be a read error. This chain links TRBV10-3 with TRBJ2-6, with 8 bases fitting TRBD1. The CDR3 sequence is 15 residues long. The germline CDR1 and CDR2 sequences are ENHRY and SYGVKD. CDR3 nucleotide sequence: TGTGCCAGCAGTATTGACAGGGGTGGGGCCAACGTCCTGACTTTC. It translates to CASSIDRGGANVLTF.

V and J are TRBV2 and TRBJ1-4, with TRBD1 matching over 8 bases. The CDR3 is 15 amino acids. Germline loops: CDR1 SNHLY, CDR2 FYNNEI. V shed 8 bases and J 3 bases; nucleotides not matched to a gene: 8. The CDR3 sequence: CASVEQGDSNEKLFF. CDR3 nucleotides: TGTGCCAGCGTCGAACAGGGGGATTCTAATGAAAAACTGTTTTTT.

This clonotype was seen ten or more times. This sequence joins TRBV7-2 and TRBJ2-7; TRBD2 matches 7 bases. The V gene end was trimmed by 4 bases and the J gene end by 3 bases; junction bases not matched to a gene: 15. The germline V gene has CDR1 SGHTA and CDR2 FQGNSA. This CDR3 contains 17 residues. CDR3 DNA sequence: TGTGCCAGCAGCTCACCGCGGGGGAGGGAGGCCGACTACGAGCAGTACTTC. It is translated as CASSSPRGREADYEQYF.

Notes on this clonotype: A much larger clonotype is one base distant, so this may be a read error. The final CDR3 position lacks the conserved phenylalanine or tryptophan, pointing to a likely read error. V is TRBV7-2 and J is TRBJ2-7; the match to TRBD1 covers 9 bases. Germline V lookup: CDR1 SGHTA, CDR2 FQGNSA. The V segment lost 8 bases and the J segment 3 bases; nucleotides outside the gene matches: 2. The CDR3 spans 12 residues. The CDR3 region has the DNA TGTGCCAGCGGGGGACAGGGCTACGAGCAGTACTAC. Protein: CASGGQGYEQYY.

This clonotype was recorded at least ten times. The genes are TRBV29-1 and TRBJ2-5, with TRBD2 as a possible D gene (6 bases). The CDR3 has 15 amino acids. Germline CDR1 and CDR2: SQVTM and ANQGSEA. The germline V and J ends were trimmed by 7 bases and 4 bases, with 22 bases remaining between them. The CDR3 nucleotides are TGCAGCGCCGGAGGGTTGGGTCGGTTCGGAGAGACCCAGTACTTC. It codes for CSAGGLGRFGETQYF.